The entry that follows covers one T cell receptor (beta chain) sequence. This record belongs to a study of glioma-infiltrating T cells. CDR1 is SGHRS, CDR2 YFSETQ, per germline. The V end lost 4 bases, the J end lost 0 bases, and 14 bases lay between the germline ends. The CDR3 contains 16 residues. Amplification of TCR alpha and beta CDR3 regions from RNA used iRepertoire nested multiplex PCR. TCRdb used MiXCR to reprocess the multiplex PCR reads, holding one entry per CDR3 protein. Of about 380,000 distinct CDR3 sequences in the sample, roughly two fifths were seen once. This clonotype was obtained from a human donor with low-grade glioma or glioblastoma, undergoing nonglioma brain surgery, or in good health (not recorded which). The sequencing sample was made of glioma tissue, nonneoplastic brain tissue, or PBMCs (not recorded which). V is TRBV5-1 and J is TRBJ2-1; D is perhaps TRBD1 or TRBD2 (6 bases each). In DNA form, the CDR3 reads TGCGCCAGCAGCCCTAAAGGGGGGAGCTCCTACAATGAGCAGTTCTTC. Amino acid sequence: CASSPKGGSSYNEQFF.